This T cell receptor (beta chain) was sequenced during a study of molecular identifiers for immune sequencing clone quantification. Study as a whole: RNA, taken in replicates from approximately 20,000 or 100,000 naive CD8 cells, was split five ways, with four sequenced.

TCRdb independently ran MiXCR on the PCR reads; one entry per CDR3 protein. Counted here are over 600,000 distinct CDR3 sequences, 15% to 20% occurring once; the ten biggest clones make up 0.85%. In this sample, this clonotype turned up many times. The CDR3 totals 15 residues. Trimming pared 5 bases from V and 1 base from J, leaving 13 bases between. Germline V lookup: CDR1 SGHAT, CDR2 FQNNGV. CD8+CD4-CCR7+CD45RA+ sorting gave the naive CD8 T cells. This sequence was found in a human donor in good health. Some libraries in this study had Jurkat cell RNA spiked in. The genes are TRBV11-2 and TRBJ2-3; D is unresolved. Material: naive CD8+ T cells from blood, with Jurkat cell RNA spiked in. The subset was: FACS-sorted CD8+CD4-CCR7+CD45RA+ naive T cells. Here the CDR3 DNA reads TGTGCCAGCAGCCCCGTCCCGATACGCACAGATACGCAGTATTTT. It is translated as CASSPVPIRTDTQYF.